This T cell receptor beta chain was captured by sequencing in a study of shared clonotypes between healthy human individuals. Findings of the study overall: Only blood was sampled; tissue repertoires likely differ.

All participating donors were Caucasian adults from Nashville, Tennessee. TCRdb's copy holds only in-frame clones and misses some; the assay was immunoSEQ multiplex PCR. The table shows 1,500,000 or so clones, with approximately 98.5% occurring only once. Worth noting for this clone: The target antigen is unknown.

The CDR3 is 15 amino acids. V shed 7 bases and J 2 bases; nucleotides not matched to a gene: 8. In germline, CDR1 is MDHEN, CDR2 SYDVKM. This rearrangement joins TRBV28 to TRBJ2-5, with 9 bases fitting TRBD1. Source material: naive CD4+ T cells sorted from blood. Sample subset: CD45RA+ positively selected. This TCR derives from a man aged 25 to 40 in good health. This chain's CDR3 is CASILTGGGQETQYF. CDR3 coding DNA: TGTGCCAGCATATTGACAGGGGGTGGGCAAGAGACCCAGTACTTC.